These T cell receptor beta chains were read from a single sample in a study of identical twins. One entry per CDR3 protein, called by TCRdb with MiXCR from the 5' RACE reads. The sample holds more than 1.5 million distinct CDR3 sequences, roughly a third seen once. The source material was cord blood. These receptors all stem from a newborn girl in good health. Both conserved end residues are part of each CDR3. Each record gives: clone size, D gene, J gene, V gene, CDR3 length, CDR3 DNA, CDR3 protein. The D gene is left open where the match is weak. Only some rows state a clone size, as once, few, many or a class for expanded clones.

>once|.|TRBJ1-6|TRBV27|12
TGTGCCAGCAGTTTATTGGGGCAGCCCCTCCACTTT
CASSLLGQPLHF
>.|TRBD2|TRBJ2-2|TRBV7-6|18
TGTGCCAGCAGCCCCCCGTGGGGACTAGCGGCTGGGACCGGGGAGCTGTTTTTT
CASSPPWGLAAGTGELFF
>.|.|TRBJ1-2|TRBV6-8|15
TGTGCCAGCAGCCCCCGGCAGGGGATTAAGGGTGGCTACACCTTC
CASSPRQGIKGGYTF
>once|.|TRBJ2-7|TRBV15|14
TGTGCCACCGCGTCAGGTGGCGCCTACAATGAGCAGTACTTC
CATASGGAYNEQYF
>.|TRBD2|TRBJ2-7|TRBV4-2|17
TGTGCCAGCAGCCAAATCCCCGGGACTAGCGGGAGCGACGAGCAGTACTTC
CASSQIPGTSGSDEQYF
>few|.|TRBJ2-7|TRBV7-2|14
TGTGCCAGCACCCGACAGGGAGGATTCTACGAGCAGTACTTC
CASTRQGGFYEQYF
>few|.|TRBJ2-2|TRBV29-1|13
TGCAGCGTGAGACAGGGAGGGACCGGGGAGCTGTTTTTT
CSVRQGGTGELFF
>.|.|TRBJ1-4|TRBV25-1|15
TGTGCCAGCAGTGTCCACACCGCGACTAATGAAAAACTGTTTTTT
CASSVHTATNEKLFF
>.|.|TRBJ1-6|TRBV20-1|15
TGCAGTGCTAGTCCCTTCCTCAGATATAATTCACCCCTCCACTTT
CSASPFLRYNSPLHF
>.|.|TRBJ1-5|TRBV27|13
TGTGCCAGCAGTCAAAACGAGTTGGGGCCCCAGCATTTT
CASSQNELGPQHF
>many|TRBD1|TRBJ1-5|TRBV10-3|14
TGTGCCATCAGTAGGGACAGGGGAAATCAGCCCCAGCATTTT
CAISRDRGNQPQHF
>.|.|TRBJ1-4|TRBV6-1|15
TGTGCCAGCAGTGAGGCCCCAGGCCCTAATGAAAAACTGTTTTTT
CASSEAPGPNEKLFF
>.|.|TRBJ2-5|TRBV20-1|14
TGCGGTGCTAGAGGAGTGCGGGTCCAAGAGACCCAGTACTTC
CGARGVRVQETQYF
>few|.|TRBJ2-3|TRBV5-1|12
TGCGCCAGCAGCCCGTCCGTGGATACGCAGTATTTT
CASSPSVDTQYF
>few|.|TRBJ1-2|TRBV7-2|13
TGTGCCAGCAGCTTATGGACATCCTATGGCTACACCTTC
CASSLWTSYGYTF
>many|.|TRBJ2-4|TRBV7-2|16
TGTGCCAGCAGCTTAGGAGGTCCTTTAGCCAAAAACATTCAGTACTTC
CASSLGGPLAKNIQYF
>.|.|TRBJ2-3|TRBV12-3/TRBV12-4|11
TGTGCCGGCAGTTATACAGATACGCAGTATTTT
CAGSYTDTQYF